This is a list of T cell receptor beta chains from one sample in a study of control samples from healthy donors and cancer patients. The table came from immunoSEQ multiplex PCR; TCRdb's copy has only in-frame clones and leaves some out. The sample includes 100,000 to 150,000 clones, under 90% of them seen just once. Sequenced: PBMCs. These receptors all stem from a man aged 50 or older with head and neck cancer. CDR3s include the opening cysteine and the closing phenylalanine or tryptophan. Each record gives: D gene, V gene, J gene, clone size, CDR3 protein, CDR3 DNA. D genes are given only for firm matches. Expanded clones get a size class; other rows say once, few or many, or leave the size out.

d_gene: NA
v_gene: TRBV28
j_gene: TRBJ2-3
abundance: NA
CDR3aa: CASSSYTDTQYF
CDR3nt: TGTGCCAGCAGTTCGTACACAGATACGCAGTATTTT

d_gene: NA
v_gene: TRBV19
j_gene: TRBJ2-3
abundance: NA
CDR3aa: CASSTTGGGLDTQYF
CDR3nt: TGTGCCAGTAGTACAACCGGCGGGGGCTTAGATACGCAGTATTTT

d_gene: NA
v_gene: TRBV6-2/TRBV6-3
j_gene: TRBJ2-2
abundance: NA
CDR3aa: CASSYRRTHTGELFF
CDR3nt: TGTGCCAGCAGTTACCGGAGGACTCATACCGGGGAGCTGTTTTTT

d_gene: NA
v_gene: TRBV5-1
j_gene: TRBJ2-3
abundance: once
CDR3aa: CASSLDSSAGTQYF
CDR3nt: TGCGCCAGCAGCTTGGACAGCTCTGCGGGTACGCAGTATTTT

d_gene: NA
v_gene: TRBV28
j_gene: TRBJ1-5
abundance: NA
CDR3aa: CASSEGLSLNQPQHF
CDR3nt: TGTGCCAGCAGTGAGGGCTTAAGTTTAAATCAGCCCCAGCATTTT

d_gene: NA
v_gene: TRBV18
j_gene: TRBJ2-7
abundance: NA
CDR3aa: CASSPGTPYEQYF
CDR3nt: TGTGCCAGCTCACCGGGAACCCCCTACGAGCAGTACTTC

d_gene: NA
v_gene: TRBV30
j_gene: TRBJ2-1
abundance: NA
CDR3aa: CAWRKGADYYNEQFF
CDR3nt: TGTGCCTGGAGGAAGGGCGCGGACTACTACAATGAGCAGTTCTTC

d_gene: NA
v_gene: TRBV6-5
j_gene: TRBJ1-2
abundance: NA
CDR3aa: CASSYRADIVGYTF
CDR3nt: TGTGCCAGCAGTTACCGGGCGGACATTGTGGGCTACACCTTC

d_gene: TRBD1
v_gene: TRBV18
j_gene: TRBJ2-7
abundance: NA
CDR3aa: CASSPPGDRDGGVF
CDR3nt: TGTGCCAGCTCACCTCCCGGGGACAGGGATGGCGGTGTCTTC

d_gene: NA
v_gene: TRBV2
j_gene: TRBJ2-7
abundance: NA
CDR3aa: CANRDRGEQYF
CDR3nt: TGTGCCAACAGGGACCGGGGCGAGCAGTACTTC

d_gene: NA
v_gene: TRBV5-4
j_gene: TRBJ1-3
abundance: NA
CDR3aa: CASSFPGNTIYF
CDR3nt: TGTGCCAGCAGCTTTCCTGGAAACACCATATATTTT

d_gene: NA
v_gene: TRBV6-5
j_gene: TRBJ2-1
abundance: NA
CDR3aa: CASYRRGDEQFF
CDR3nt: TGTGCCAGCTATCGCCGTGGGGATGAGCAGTTCTTC

d_gene: TRBD2
v_gene: TRBV20-1
j_gene: TRBJ2-5
abundance: NA
CDR3aa: CSASDLAGVETQYF
CDR3nt: TGCAGTGCTAGTGATCTAGCGGGAGTAGAGACCCAGTACTTC

d_gene: NA
v_gene: TRBV19
j_gene: TRBJ2-1
abundance: NA
CDR3aa: CASSIGAGGNEQFF
CDR3nt: TGTGCCAGTAGTATAGGAGCAGGGGGGAATGAGCAGTTCTTC

d_gene: NA
v_gene: TRBV27
j_gene: TRBJ2-1
abundance: NA
CDR3aa: CASSPPIGRHLGDEQFF
CDR3nt: TGTGCCAGCAGTCCTCCGATAGGCCGCCACCTTGGAGATGAGCAGTTCTTC

d_gene: NA
v_gene: TRBV2
j_gene: TRBJ1-1
abundance: NA
CDR3aa: CASSQSKVTEAFF
CDR3nt: TGTGCCAGCAGTCAGTCGAAGGTCACTGAAGCTTTCTTT

d_gene: TRBD1
v_gene: TRBV10-2
j_gene: TRBJ2-7
abundance: NA
CDR3aa: CASTRDSLYEQYF
CDR3nt: TGCGCCAGCACACGGGACAGCCTCTACGAGCAGTACTTC

d_gene: NA
v_gene: TRBV7-9
j_gene: TRBJ1-6
abundance: NA
CDR3aa: CASSLGGARPLHF
CDR3nt: TGTGCCAGCAGCTTGGGGGGGGCCAGACCCCTCCACTTT

d_gene: TRBD1
v_gene: TRBV5-1
j_gene: TRBJ1-2
abundance: NA
CDR3aa: CASSRRGTGNYGYTF
CDR3nt: TGCGCCAGCAGCAGACGGGGGACAGGGAACTATGGCTACACCTTC

d_gene: TRBD2
v_gene: TRBV6-1
j_gene: TRBJ2-5
abundance: NA
CDR3aa: CASSEVSSGPETQYF
CDR3nt: TGTGCCAGCAGTGAAGTCTCTAGCGGGCCAGAGACCCAGTACTTC

d_gene: NA
v_gene: TRBV7-8
j_gene: TRBJ1-1
abundance: NA
CDR3aa: CASSATGRTEAFF
CDR3nt: TGTGCCAGCAGCGCTACAGGGAGAACTGAAGCTTTCTTT

d_gene: NA
v_gene: TRBV5-6
j_gene: TRBJ1-1
abundance: NA
CDR3aa: CASSLLANTEAFF
CDR3nt: TGTGCCAGCAGCTTGCTCGCGAACACTGAAGCTTTCTTT